The 28 T cell receptor beta chains below come from one sample, sequenced in a study of blood T cell repertoires in COVID-19. TCRdb's table, derived via immunoSEQ multiplex PCR, lists solely in-frame clones and lacks some. Of about 120,000 clones in the sample, approximately 90% were seen once. The sequenced sample was peripheral blood. The receptors shown here come from a human donor with acute or convalescent COVID-19. The donor label of this sample is uncertain.

The chain recombines TRBV19 with TRBJ2-2, with 7 nucleotides matching TRBD1. The CDR3 length is 15 residues. V was pared by 10 bases and J by 0 bases, with 8 bases of the junction left unmatched. Looked up from germline, CDR1 is LNHDA and CDR2 is SQIVND (reference sequence). CDR3 residues: CATETGPANTGELFF. The CDR3 DNA reads TGTGCCACAGAGACAGGGCCTGCGAACACCGGGGAGCTGTTTTTT.

This CDR3 is CASSLFGQSYNEQFF. The CDR3 DNA reads TGTGCCAGCAGTCTATTCGGACAGAGCTACAATGAGCAGTTCTTC. The J gene is TRBJ2-1, the V gene TRBV7-2; possibly TRBD1 for D (6 bases). Germline loops: CDR1 SGHTA, CDR2 FQGNSA. V was pared by 6 bases and J by 3 bases, with 15 bases between. The CDR3 sequence is 15 residues long.

The chain is built from TRBV28 and TRBJ1-6; unclear D gene. The V end was cut by 5 bases, the J end by 9 bases, with 11 bases between. Germline V gene lookup returns CDR1 MDHEN and CDR2 SYDVKM. The CDR3 totals 13 residues. The CDR3 spells CASSPPVPSPLHF. Here the CDR3 DNA reads TGTGCCAGCAGTCCACCGGTGCCTTCACCCCTCCACTTT.

The chain joins TRBV5-5 to TRBJ2-7; 11 nucleotides match TRBD2. The trim removed 4 bases at V and 6 bases at J, leaving 9 bases unmatched. Looked up from germline, CDR1 is SGHKS and CDR2 is YYEKEE (reference sequence). The CDR3 consists of 15 residues. In nucleotides, the CDR3 is TGTGCCAGCAGCACCATCACTAGCGGGGGTGCCGAGCAGTACTTC. Its protein is CASSTITSGGAEQYF.

V is TRBV28 and J is TRBJ2-3; 9 bases fit TRBD2. Trimming cost V 1 base and J 5 bases; bases outside gene matches: 7. Germline V gene data show CDR1 as MDHEN and CDR2 as SYDVKM. This CDR3 has 16 residues. Here the CDR3 DNA reads TGTGCCAGCAGTTTATCTGGCGGGGGGGCGTTAGATACGCAGTATTTT. It codes for CASSLSGGGALDTQYF.

The genes are TRBV28 and TRBJ1-5, with D possibly being TRBD1 (6 bases). V dropped 7 bases and J dropped 9 bases, with 22 bases sitting between them. The length of the CDR3 is 15 residues. Germline CDR1 and CDR2: MDHEN and SYDVKM. The CDR3 DNA sequence: TGTGCCAGCACCCCGGGACACCGAACCGGGTCGCCCCAGCATTTT. Translation gives CASTPGHRTGSPQHF.

Regarding this clone: Other DNA variants within this sample encode the same CDR3. The CDR3 DNA follows: TGTGCCAGCAGCCTCGACAGGGGGCGCGAAAAACTGTTTTTT. Its protein product is CASSLDRGREKLFF. V is TRBV5-4 and J is TRBJ1-4; 10 bases are shared with TRBD1. The CDR3 covers 14 residues. Losses at the gene ends were 4 bases for V and 8 bases for J; bases not matched to a gene: 5. Germline assignment: CDR1 SGHNT and CDR2 YYREEE (reference sequence).

This sequence joins TRBV19 and TRBJ1-5, with no clear D. Germline V gene lookup returns CDR1 LNHDA and CDR2 SQIVND (reference sequence). V was trimmed by 3 bases and J by 0 bases, leaving 9 bases between them. This CDR3 has 15 residues. The CDR3 sequence: CASSIGVGSNQPQHF. The CDR3 DNA is TGTGCCAGTAGTATCGGGGTCGGTAGCAATCAGCCCCAGCATTTT.

The gene calls are TRBV19 and TRBJ1-1; D might be TRBD1 (6 bases). The V and J ends lost 6 bases and 0 bases respectively, with 11 bases between them. The CDR3 totals 14 residues. Germline values: CDR1 LNHDA, CDR2 SQIVND (reference sequence). CDR3 loop: CASRTQGMNTEAFF. DNA for the CDR3: TGTGCCAGTAGGACACAGGGAATGAACACTGAAGCTTTCTTT.

The chain links TRBV7-2 to TRBJ2-1; TRBD2 matches 7 bases. CDR1 is SGHTA, CDR2 FQGNSA, per germline. The CDR3 sequence is 15 residues long. J gave up 2 bases and V 6 bases, and 7 bases lay outside the gene matches. The CDR3 DNA reads as TGTGCCAGCAGTAGGTCTAGCGGAACCTACAATGAGCAGTTCTTC. Its protein product is CASSRSSGTYNEQFF.

This chain links TRBV7-6 with TRBJ2-2, with TRBD2 identical over 12 bases. The V gene end was trimmed by 4 bases and the J gene end by 5 bases; junction bases not matched to a gene: 8. The CDR3 has 17 amino acids. The germline V gene encodes CDR1 SGHVS and CDR2 FNYEAQ. The CDR3 DNA is TGTGCCAGCAGCTCCGGACTAGCGGGATGGAGAACCGGGGAGCTGTTTTTT. As protein: CASSSGLAGWRTGELFF.

V gene TRBV28 combines with J gene TRBJ1-2; no clear D. The ends were cut back, 6 bases at V and 2 bases at J, with 4 bases in the middle. The germline V gene encodes CDR1 MDHEN and CDR2 SYDVKM. The CDR3 has 11 amino acids. The DNA of the CDR3 is TGTGCCAGCAGCGTAAACTATGGCTACACCTTC. Protein sequence: CASSVNYGYTF.

The CDR3 DNA follows: TGTGCCAGTCTATTCACGAGCACAGATACGCAGTATTTT. This gives the protein CASLFTSTDTQYF. The rearrangement joins TRBV5-6 to TRBJ2-3; no definite D call. The CDR3 sequence is 13 residues long. Germline V gives CDR1 SGHDT, CDR2 YYEEEE. V lost 8 bases to trimming and J lost 0 bases, with 10 bases between them.

The V gene is TRBV28, the J gene TRBJ1-2; D possibly corresponds to TRBD1 (5 bases). In germline, CDR1 is MDHEN, CDR2 SYDVKM. The length of the CDR3 is 11 residues. The V and J ends lost 5 bases and 10 bases respectively, with 11 bases between them. For the CDR3, the DNA is TGTGCCAGCAGTCTGGACATTATCTACACCTTC. Translation: CASSLDIIYTF.

This chain uses TRBV28 with TRBJ1-5, with 7 bases aligning to TRBD1. V trimming: 3 bases; J trimming: 4 bases; junction bases outside the gene matches: 6. The CDR3 has 15 amino acids. The germline gives CDR1 MDHEN, CDR2 SYDVKM. The CDR3 protein is CASSFPGDRNQPQHF. DNA of the CDR3: TGTGCCAGCAGTTTCCCCGGGGACAGAAATCAGCCCCAGCATTTT.

The rearrangement links TRBV4-2 to TRBJ1-1, with a weak D call TRBD1 (6 bases). Trimming took 0 bases from V and 0 from J, leaving 14 bases between them. CDR3 size: 17 residues. The germline V gene has CDR1 LGHNA and CDR2 YNFKEQ. In DNA form, the CDR3 reads TGTGCCAGCAGCCAAGATGAAGGGGGAGGGATGAACACTGAAGCTTTCTTT. As protein: CASSQDEGGGMNTEAFF.

The CDR3 DNA follows: TGTGCCAGCAGCGGGCCGACAGTTACCTACGAGCAGTACTTC. This sequence encodes CASSGPTVTYEQYF. The genes are TRBV7-9 and TRBJ2-7, with D perhaps TRBD1 (5 bases). The CDR3 spans 14 residues. Trimming shortened V by 5 bases and J by 2 bases, and 13 bases separated the two germline ends. The germline gives CDR1 SEHNR, CDR2 FQNEAQ (reference sequence).

This chain uses TRBV9 with TRBJ1-6; 7 bases fit TRBD1. The CDR3 totals 14 residues. From germline, CDR1 is SGDLS and CDR2 YYNGEE. V shed 4 bases, J shed 5 bases, and the junction held 3 bases outside the gene matches. The DNA of the CDR3 is TGTGCCAGCAGCACTACAGGGGATAATTCACCCCTCCACTTT. As protein: CASSTTGDNSPLHF.

The chain uses TRBV4-2 and TRBJ2-7, with D uncertain. Germline lookup yields CDR1 LGHNA and CDR2 YNFKEQ. There are 18 residues in the CDR3. With 0 bases removed from V and 6 bases from J, the gap between germline ends came to 24 bases. The CDR3 DNA is TGTGCCAGCAGCCAAGAGACTTGGTTTGGCAGTGAACGGCCCGAGCAGTACTTC. It yields the protein CASSQETWFGSERPEQYF.

The V call is TRBV5-1, the J call TRBJ1-6; no definite D call. Germline V lookup: CDR1 SGHRS, CDR2 YFSETQ. The CDR3 has 14 residues. Between the trimmed V and J ends, which lost 2 bases and 5 bases, there was a span of 8 bases. The CDR3 DNA sequence: TGCGCCAGCAGCTTACAGCTGAATAATTCACCCCTCCACTTT. The encoded protein is CASSLQLNNSPLHF.

This clone was seen once. The chain employs TRBV3-1 (or the pseudogene TRBV3-2) and TRBJ1-2; D is possibly TRBD1 (5 bases). V was trimmed by 0 bases and J by 5 bases, leaving 19 bases between them. Germline loops: CDR1 LGHDT, CDR2 YNNKEL (reference sequence). This CDR3 comprises 17 residues. CDR3 sequence (DNA): TGTGCCAGCAGCCAAGACCCCAGGGCAGTCTTGTCGTATGGCTACACCTTC. It codes for CASSQDPRAVLSYGYTF.

This chain connects TRBV30 to TRBJ1-6, with D perhaps matching TRBD1 (6 bases). The germline V gene has CDR1 GTSNPN and CDR2 SVGIG (reference sequence). Trimming cost V 2 bases and J 11 bases, with 10 bases left between them. CDR3 length equals 12 residues. The CDR3: CAWSTGYPPLHF. CDR3 DNA sequence: TGTGCCTGGAGTACAGGGTATCCACCCCTCCACTTT.

This clone was counted a few times. This rearrangement joins TRBV7-3 to TRBJ1-5; 8 nucleotides agree with TRBD1. Germline V gene data show CDR1 as SGHTA and CDR2 as FQGTGA. The CDR3 runs to 15 residues. The ends lost 5 bases at V and 5 bases at J; junction bases unmatched: 8. CDR3 DNA: TGTGCCAGCAGCCTAGGACAGGGAGGTGATCAGCCCCAGCATTTT. Its translation: CASSLGQGGDQPQHF.

The chain recombines TRBV18 with TRBJ1-4, with 7 bases identical to TRBD1. The CDR3 runs to 14 residues. Losses at the gene ends were 5 bases for V and 2 bases for J; bases not matched to a gene: 2. CDR1 and CDR2 from the germline V gene are KGHSH and LQKENI. The CDR3 region is CASSWDSTNEKLFF. As DNA, the CDR3 is TGTGCCAGCTCATGGGACAGTACTAATGAAAAACTGTTTTTT.

The CDR3 reads CASSPTGAGVGYTF. CDR3 nucleotides: TGTGCCAGCAGCCCGACAGGGGCTGGGGTGGGCTACACCTTC. The rearrangement uses TRBV7-8 and TRBJ1-2; 8 bases line up with TRBD1. Per the germline V gene, CDR1 is SGHVS and CDR2 is FQNEAQ. The CDR3 totals 14 residues. The V and J ends lost 5 bases and 8 bases, in that order; junction bases with no gene match: 10.

In nucleotides, the CDR3 is TGTGCCAGCAGCCAGGACAGGGGGACTACGAATGCCGGGGAGCTGTTTTTT. Residues: CASSQDRGTTNAGELFF. V is TRBV27 and J is TRBJ2-2, with TRBD1 matching 10 bases. V dropped 6 bases and J dropped 6; count of bases not matched to a gene: 13. Looked up from germline, CDR1 is MNHEY and CDR2 is SMNVEV (reference sequence). The length of the CDR3 is 17 residues.

The DNA of the CDR3 is TGTGCCAGCACCTCGGGGGGGCTGGGGGCTTTCTTT. As protein: CASTSGGLGAFF. This sequence joins TRBV12-3 or TRBV12-4 and TRBJ1-1, with a tentative D call TRBD1 (6 bases). The CDR3 contains 12 residues. V was trimmed by 7 bases and J by 11 bases, leaving 17 bases between them.

The chain employs TRBV4-1 and TRBJ2-7; 8 nucleotides match TRBD2. CDR1 and CDR2 from the germline V gene are MGHRA and YSYEKL. The CDR3 contains 14 residues. V trimming: 8 bases; J trimming: 5 bases; junction bases outside the gene matches: 11. This chain's CDR3 is CASSLGAGVHEQYF. CDR3 DNA: TGCGCCAGCTCCCTCGGAGCGGGAGTACACGAGCAGTACTTC.